This TCR beta chain was sequenced during a study of T cell responses to AZD1222 COVID-19 vaccine. Comment on this clone: Its target is not known.

Study results and limitations: Repertoires were obtained solely post-peak T cell response. Donors in the cohort were predominantly white British and more often female, and clonal diversity was possibly underestimated.

The method was immunoSEQ multiplex PCR; TCRdb's version includes in-frame clones alone and lacks a portion of them. Altogether around 130,000 clones are present, over 85% being singletons, with the ten largest covering roughly 5.6%. This sequence originates from an adult in good health. This specimen consisted of peripheral blood, obtained on day 0 of AZD1222 vaccination.

CDR3 sequence (DNA): TGTGCCAGCAGTTTTTCCGGGGTGAGCTCCTACGAGCAGTACTTC. Translated: CASSFSGVSSYEQYF. The chain has TRBV27 and TRBJ2-7, with D maybe TRBD2 (5 bases). The germline V and J ends were trimmed by 3 bases and 0 bases, with 12 bases remaining between them. The CDR3 consists of 15 residues. Germline V gene lookup returns CDR1 MNHEY and CDR2 SMNVEV (reference sequence).